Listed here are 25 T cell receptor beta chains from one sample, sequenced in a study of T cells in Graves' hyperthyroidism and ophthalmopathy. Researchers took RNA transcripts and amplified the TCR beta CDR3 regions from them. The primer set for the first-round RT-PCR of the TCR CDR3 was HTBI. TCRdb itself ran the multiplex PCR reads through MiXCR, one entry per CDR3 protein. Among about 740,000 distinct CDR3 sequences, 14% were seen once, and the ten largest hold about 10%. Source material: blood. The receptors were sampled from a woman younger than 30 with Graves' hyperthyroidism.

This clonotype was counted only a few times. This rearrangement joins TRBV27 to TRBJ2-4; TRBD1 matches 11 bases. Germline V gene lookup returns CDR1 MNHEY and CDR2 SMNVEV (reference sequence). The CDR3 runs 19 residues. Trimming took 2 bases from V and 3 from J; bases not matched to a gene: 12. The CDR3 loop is CASSLPNRDRGVDKNIQYF. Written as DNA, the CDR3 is TGTGCCAGCAGTTTACCAAACCGGGACAGGGGGGTTGACAAAAACATTCAGTACTTC.

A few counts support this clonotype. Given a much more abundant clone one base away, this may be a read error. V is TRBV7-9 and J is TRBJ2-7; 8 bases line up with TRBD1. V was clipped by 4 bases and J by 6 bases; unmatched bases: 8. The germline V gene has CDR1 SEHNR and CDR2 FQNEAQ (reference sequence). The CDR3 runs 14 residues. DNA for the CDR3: TGTGCCAGCAGCTCCACAGGGGGGAGTAGCGAGCAGTACTTC. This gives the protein CASSSTGGSSEQYF.

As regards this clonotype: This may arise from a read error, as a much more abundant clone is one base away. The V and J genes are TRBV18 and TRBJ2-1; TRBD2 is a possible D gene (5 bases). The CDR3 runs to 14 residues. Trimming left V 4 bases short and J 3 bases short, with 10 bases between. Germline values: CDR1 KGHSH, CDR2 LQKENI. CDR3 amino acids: CASSRQRDYNEQFF. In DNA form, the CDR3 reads TGTGCCAGCTCACGTCAACGGGACTACAATGAGCAGTTCTTC.

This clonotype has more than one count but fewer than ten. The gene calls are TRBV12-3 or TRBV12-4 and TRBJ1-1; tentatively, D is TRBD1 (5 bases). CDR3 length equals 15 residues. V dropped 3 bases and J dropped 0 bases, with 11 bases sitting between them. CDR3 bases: TGTGCCAGCAGTTTTGGGGCGGTCATGAACACTGAAGCTTTCTTT. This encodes CASSFGAVMNTEAFF.

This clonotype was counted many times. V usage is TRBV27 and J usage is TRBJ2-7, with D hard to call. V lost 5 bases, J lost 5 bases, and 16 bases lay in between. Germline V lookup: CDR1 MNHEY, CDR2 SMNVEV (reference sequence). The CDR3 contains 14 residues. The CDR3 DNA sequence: TGTGCCAGCAGTCTTAGCCCATCCTACAACGAGCAGTACTTC. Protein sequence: CASSLSPSYNEQYF.

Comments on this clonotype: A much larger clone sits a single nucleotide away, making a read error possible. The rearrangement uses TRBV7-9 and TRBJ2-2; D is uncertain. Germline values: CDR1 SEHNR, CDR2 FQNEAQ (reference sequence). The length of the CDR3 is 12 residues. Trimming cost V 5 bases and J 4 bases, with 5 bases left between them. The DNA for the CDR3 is TGTGCCAGCAGCATGATCACCGGGGAGCTGTTTTTT. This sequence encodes CASSMITGELFF.

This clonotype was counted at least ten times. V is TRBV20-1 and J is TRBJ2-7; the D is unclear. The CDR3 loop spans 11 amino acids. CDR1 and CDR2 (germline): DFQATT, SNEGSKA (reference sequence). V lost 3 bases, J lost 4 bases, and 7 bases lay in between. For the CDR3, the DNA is TGCAGTGCTAGTAAAAAGTACGAGCAGTACTTC. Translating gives CSASKKYEQYF.

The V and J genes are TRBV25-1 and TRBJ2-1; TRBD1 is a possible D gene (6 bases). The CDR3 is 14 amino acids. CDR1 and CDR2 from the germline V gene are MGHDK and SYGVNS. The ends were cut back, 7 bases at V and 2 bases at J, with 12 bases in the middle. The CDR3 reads CASTPTGTYNEQFF. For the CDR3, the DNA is TGTGCCAGCACCCCTACAGGGACCTACAATGAGCAGTTCTTC.

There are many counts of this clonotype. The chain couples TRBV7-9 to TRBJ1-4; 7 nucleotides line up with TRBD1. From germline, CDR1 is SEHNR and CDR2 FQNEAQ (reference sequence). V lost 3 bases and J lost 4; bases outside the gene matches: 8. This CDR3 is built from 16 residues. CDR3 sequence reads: CASSFGRDSLNEKLFF. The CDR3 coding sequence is TGTGCCAGCAGCTTCGGCCGGGACAGCCTTAATGAAAAACTGTTTTTT.

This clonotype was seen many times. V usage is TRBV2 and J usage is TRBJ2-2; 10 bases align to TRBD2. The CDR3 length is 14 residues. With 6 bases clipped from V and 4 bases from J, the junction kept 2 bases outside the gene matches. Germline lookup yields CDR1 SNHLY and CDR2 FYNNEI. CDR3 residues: CASRAGGFTGELFF. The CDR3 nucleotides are TGTGCCAGCAGAGCGGGAGGGTTCACCGGGGAGCTGTTTTTT.

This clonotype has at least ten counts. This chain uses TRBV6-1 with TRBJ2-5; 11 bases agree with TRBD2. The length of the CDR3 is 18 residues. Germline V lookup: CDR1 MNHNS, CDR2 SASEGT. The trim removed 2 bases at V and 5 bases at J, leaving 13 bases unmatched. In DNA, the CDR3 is TGTGCCAGCAGTGAACAGGGGACTAGCGGCCGTCTGGATGAGACCCAGTACTTC. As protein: CASSEQGTSGRLDETQYF.

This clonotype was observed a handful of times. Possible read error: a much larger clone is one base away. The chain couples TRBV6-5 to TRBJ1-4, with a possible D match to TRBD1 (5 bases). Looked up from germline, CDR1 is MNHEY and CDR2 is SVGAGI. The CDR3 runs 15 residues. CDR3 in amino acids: CAGSTEYRTAAKLFF. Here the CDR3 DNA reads TGTGCCGGCAGTACCGAGTACAGGACTGCTGCGAAACTGTTTTTT.

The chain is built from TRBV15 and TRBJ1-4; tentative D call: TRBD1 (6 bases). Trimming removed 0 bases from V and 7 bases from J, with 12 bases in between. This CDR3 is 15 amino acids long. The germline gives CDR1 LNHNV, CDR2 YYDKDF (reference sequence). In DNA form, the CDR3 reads TGTGCCACCAGCAGAGAAGGTCAGGGGATTGAAAAACTGTTTTTT. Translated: CATSREGQGIEKLFF.

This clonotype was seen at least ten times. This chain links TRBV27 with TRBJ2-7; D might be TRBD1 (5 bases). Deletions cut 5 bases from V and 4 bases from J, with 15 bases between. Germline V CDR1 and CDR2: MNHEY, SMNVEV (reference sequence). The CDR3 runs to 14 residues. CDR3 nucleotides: TGTGCCAGCAGTGACGAACGGACACGGTACGAGCAGTACTTC. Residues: CASSDERTRYEQYF.

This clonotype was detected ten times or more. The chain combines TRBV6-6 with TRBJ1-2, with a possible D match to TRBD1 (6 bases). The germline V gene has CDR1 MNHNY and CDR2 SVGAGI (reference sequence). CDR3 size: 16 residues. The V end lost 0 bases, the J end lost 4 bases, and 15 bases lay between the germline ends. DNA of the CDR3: TGTGCCAGCAGTTACTCCAGGACAGCGGAGACCTATGGCTACACCTTC. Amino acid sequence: CASSYSRTAETYGYTF.

Here the CDR3 reads CASSYFTMAAKNIQYF. As DNA, the CDR3 is TGTGCCAGCAGCTATTTTACCATGGCAGCCAAAAACATTCAGTACTTC. The chain combines TRBV7-2 with TRBJ2-4; the D is unclear. Trimming took 4 bases from V and 0 from J, leaving 13 bases between them. The CDR3 is 16 residues long. The germline CDR1 and CDR2 sequences are SGHTA and FQGNSA.

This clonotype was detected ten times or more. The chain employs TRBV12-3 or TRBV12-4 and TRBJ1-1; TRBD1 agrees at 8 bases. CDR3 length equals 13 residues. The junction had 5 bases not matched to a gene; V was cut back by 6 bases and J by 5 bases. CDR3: CASSLGQGTEAFF. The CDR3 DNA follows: TGTGCCAGCAGCCTCGGACAGGGAACTGAAGCTTTCTTT.

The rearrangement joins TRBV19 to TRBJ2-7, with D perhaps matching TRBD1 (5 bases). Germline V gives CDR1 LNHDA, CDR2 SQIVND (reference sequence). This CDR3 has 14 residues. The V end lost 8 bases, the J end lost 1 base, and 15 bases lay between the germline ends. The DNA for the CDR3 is TGTGCCAGTGGGGCGGCGGCTCGATCCTACGAGCAGTACTTC. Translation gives CASGAAARSYEQYF.

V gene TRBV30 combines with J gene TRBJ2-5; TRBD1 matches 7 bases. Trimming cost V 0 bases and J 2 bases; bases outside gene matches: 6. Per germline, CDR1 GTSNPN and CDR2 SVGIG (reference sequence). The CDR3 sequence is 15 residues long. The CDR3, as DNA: TGTGCCTGGAGTGTATGGGCAGGGGGTCAAGAGACCCAGTACTTC. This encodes CAWSVWAGGQETQYF.

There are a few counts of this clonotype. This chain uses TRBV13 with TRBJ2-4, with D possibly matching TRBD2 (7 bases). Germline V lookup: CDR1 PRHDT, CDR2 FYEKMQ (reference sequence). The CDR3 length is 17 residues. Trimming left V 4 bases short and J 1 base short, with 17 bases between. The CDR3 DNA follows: TGTGCCAGCAGCTCCTACAGGGACGGGAGGGCCAAAAACATTCAGTACTTC. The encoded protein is CASSSYRDGRAKNIQYF.

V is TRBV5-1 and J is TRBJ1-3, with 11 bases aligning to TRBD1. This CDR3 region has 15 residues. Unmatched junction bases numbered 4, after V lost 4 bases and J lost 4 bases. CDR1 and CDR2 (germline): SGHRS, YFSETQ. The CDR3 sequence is CASSRTGGEGNTIYF. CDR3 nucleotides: TGCGCCAGCAGCAGGACAGGGGGCGAAGGAAACACCATATATTTT.

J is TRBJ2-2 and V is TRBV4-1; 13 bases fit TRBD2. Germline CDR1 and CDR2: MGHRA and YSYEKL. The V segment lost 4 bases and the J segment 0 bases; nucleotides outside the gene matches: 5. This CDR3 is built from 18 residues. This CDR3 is CASSLHGLAGANTGELFF. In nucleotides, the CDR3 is TGCGCCAGCAGCCTACACGGACTAGCGGGGGCGAACACCGGGGAGCTGTTTTTT.

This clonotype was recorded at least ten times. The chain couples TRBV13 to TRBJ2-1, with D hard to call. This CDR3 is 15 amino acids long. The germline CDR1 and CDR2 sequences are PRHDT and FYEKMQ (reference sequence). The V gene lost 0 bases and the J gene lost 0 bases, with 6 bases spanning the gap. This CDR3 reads CASSLGSNSYNEQFF. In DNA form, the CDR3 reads TGTGCCAGCAGCTTAGGATCTAACTCCTACAATGAGCAGTTCTTC.

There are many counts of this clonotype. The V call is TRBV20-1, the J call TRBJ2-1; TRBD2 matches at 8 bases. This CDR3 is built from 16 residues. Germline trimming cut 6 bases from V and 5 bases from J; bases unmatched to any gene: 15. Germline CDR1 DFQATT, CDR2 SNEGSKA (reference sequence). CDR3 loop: CSAGGLGSGANNEQFF. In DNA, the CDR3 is TGCAGTGCCGGGGGGTTGGGTAGCGGGGCCAACAATGAGCAGTTCTTC.

CDR3 nucleotide sequence: TGTGCCAGCAGCTTAGGGGCAGGGGTCATAAATACGCAGTATTTT. This translates into CASSLGAGVINTQYF. The chain has TRBV7-2 and TRBJ2-3; D possibly corresponds to TRBD1 (6 bases). Germline V gives CDR1 SGHTA, CDR2 FQGNSA. The CDR3 loop spans 15 amino acids. V lost 1 base and J lost 7, with 15 bases in between.